Presented here are 32 T cell receptor beta chains from one specimen sequenced in a study of shared clonotypes between healthy human individuals. Profiled with immunoSEQ multiplex PCR; TCRdb holds only in-frame clones, not every one. Of 2,500,000 or so clones listed, roughly 93% are singletons. Sequencing was carried out using naive CD4+ T cells from PBMCs. The subset was: CD45RA+ positively selected. The source is a man aged 18 to 35 in good health. Some clones in this sample may be carry-over from other donors' samples.

This sequence joins TRBV9 and TRBJ2-5; 14 bases line up with TRBD2. V shed 4 bases and J 5 bases; nucleotides not matched to a gene: 7. The germline V gene encodes CDR1 SGDLS and CDR2 YYNGEE. The CDR3 totals 16 residues. The CDR3 sequence: CASSPGRLAGGETQYF. Written as DNA, the CDR3 is TGTGCCAGCAGCCCAGGCCGACTAGCGGGAGGGGAGACCCAGTACTTC.

V gene TRBV7-2 combines with J gene TRBJ2-3; tentatively, D is TRBD1 (6 bases). V was trimmed by 5 bases and J by 5 bases, leaving 17 bases between them. Germline CDR1 and CDR2: SGHTA and FQGNSA. The CDR3 has 15 residues. The CDR3 coding sequence is TGTGCCAGCAGCCTCGGTTTAGGGGGTCAAGATACGCAGTATTTT. As protein: CASSLGLGGQDTQYF. Based on the CDR3 plus reference TRBV7-2 and TRBJ2-3, the full variable domain is GAGVSQSPSNKVTEKGKDVELRCDPISGHTALYWYRQSLGQGLEFLIYFQGNSAPDKSGLPSDRFSAERTGGSVSTLTIQRTQQEDSAVYLCASSLGLGGQDTQYFGPGTRLTVL.

V gene TRBV2 combines with J gene TRBJ1-2; 8 nucleotides agree with TRBD1. The CDR3 length is 13 residues. V lost 6 bases, J lost 0 bases, and 0 bases stayed unmatched. Germline V gene data show CDR1 as SNHLY and CDR2 as FYNNEI. The CDR3 DNA reads as TGTGCCAGCAGGGACAGGGCTAACTATGGCTACACCTTC. Translation: CASRDRANYGYTF. The full variable domain, in which reference TRBV2 and TRBJ1-2 provide the parts outside the CDR3, is EPEVTQTPSHQVTQMGQEVILRCVPISNHLYFYWYRQILGQKVEFLVSFYNNEISEKSEIFDDQFSVERPDGSNFTLKIRSTKLEDSAMYFCASRDRANYGYTFGSGTRLTVV.

V and J are TRBV5-5 and TRBJ2-7; D is perhaps TRBD2 (7 bases). The CDR3 covers 15 residues. Trimming cost V 0 bases and J 1 base, with 11 bases left between them. Germline loops: CDR1 SGHKS, CDR2 YYEKEE (reference sequence). The CDR3, as DNA: TGTGCCAGCAGCTTGGAGGGGGGGAGATCCTACGAGCAGTACTTC. Its translation: CASSLEGGRSYEQYF.

The chain employs TRBV18 and TRBJ1-1; D unclear. Germline V CDR1 and CDR2: KGHSH, LQKENI. The CDR3 is 15 residues long. The germline V and J ends were trimmed by 0 bases and 1 base, with 9 bases remaining between them. The CDR3 DNA reads TGTGCCAGCTCACCACCGTCGATTCAGAACACTGAAGCTTTCTTT. It yields the protein CASSPPSIQNTEAFF.

CDR3 amino acids: CASSASELQGREQYF. CDR3 nucleotides: TGTGCCAGCAGTGCCTCCGAATTACAGGGTCGCGAGCAGTACTTC. J is TRBJ2-7 and V is TRBV28; D is possibly TRBD1 (6 bases). The CDR3 runs 15 residues. Trimming took off 5 bases at V and 6 bases at J, with 20 bases between the two ends. Germline V gene lookup returns CDR1 MDHEN and CDR2 SYDVKM.

This clone was seen only once. This rearrangement joins TRBV18 to TRBJ2-7; D perhaps matches TRBD2 (6 bases). V was clipped by 1 base and J by 0 bases, with 13 bases between them. This CDR3 comprises 16 residues. Looked up from germline, CDR1 is KGHSH and CDR2 is LQKENI. The CDR3 DNA reads as TGTGCCAGCTCACCACTGGCCCGGGAGAGCTCCTACGAGCAGTACTTC. This codes for CASSPLARESSYEQYF.

The chain joins TRBV5-1 to TRBJ2-3, with a possible D match to TRBD2 (6 bases). From germline, CDR1 is SGHRS and CDR2 YFSETQ. The CDR3 extends over 16 amino acids. Trimming took 4 bases from V and 3 from J, leaving 18 bases between them. The DNA of the CDR3 is TGCGCCAGCAGCCCGGCGGGGCGGGGCGGGACAGATACGCAGTATTTT. Its translation: CASSPAGRGGTDTQYF.

The chain recombines TRBV27 with TRBJ2-7; D remains ambiguous. Deletions cut 9 bases from V and 0 bases from J, with 9 bases between. The CDR3 has 12 amino acids. Germline V lookup: CDR1 MNHEY, CDR2 SMNVEV (reference sequence). CDR3 region: CARKRPSYEQYF. In DNA, the CDR3 is TGTGCCAGAAAACGCCCCTCCTACGAGCAGTACTTC.

V gene TRBV11-1 combines with J gene TRBJ2-1, with a tentative D call TRBD2 (6 bases). Germline lookup yields CDR1 SGHAT and CDR2 FQDESV (reference sequence). V lost 8 bases and J 3 bases, leaving 11 bases between the germline ends. This CDR3 comprises 13 residues. The DNA for the CDR3 is TGTGCCAGCGGGAGGCGGGACTACAATGAGCAGTTCTTC. Translated: CASGRRDYNEQFF. Full variable domain (rest looked up from reference TRBV11-1 and TRBJ2-1): EAEVAQSPRYKITEKSQAVAFWCDPISGHATLYWYRQILGQGPELLVQFQDESVVDDSQLPKDRFSAERLKGVDSTLKIQPAELGDSAMYLCASGRRDYNEQFFGPGTRLTVL.

CDR3 coding DNA: TGTGCCAGCAGTGCACATGGAGCTGGAAACACCATATATTTT. Its translation is CASSAHGAGNTIYF. The chain joins TRBV6-5 to TRBJ1-3; D is undetermined. Trimming cost V 5 bases and J 2 bases, with 10 bases left between them. This CDR3 contains 14 residues. Per the germline V gene, CDR1 is MNHEY and CDR2 is SVGAGI.

The sample holds a few counts of this clone. The identical CDR3 is also encoded by other nucleotide sequences in the sample. The chain uses TRBV9 and TRBJ2-6; TRBD1 is a possible D gene (6 bases). The length of the CDR3 is 15 residues. Trimming pared 0 bases from V and 2 bases from J, leaving 6 bases between. Germline assignment: CDR1 SGDLS and CDR2 YYNGEE. CDR3 sequence reads: CASSVAGAGANVLTF. In DNA, the CDR3 is TGTGCCAGCAGCGTAGCAGGGGCTGGGGCCAACGTCCTGACTTTC. Drawing the rest from reference TRBV9 and TRBJ2-6, the complete variable domain is DSGVTQTPKHLITATGQRVTLRCSPRSGDLSVYWYQQSLDQGLQFLIQYYNGEERAKGNILERFSAQQFPDLHSELNLSSLELGDSALYFCASSVAGAGANVLTFGAGSRLTVL.

The rearrangement links TRBV10-3 to TRBJ1-1; no clear D. The CDR3 runs 15 residues. Germline values: CDR1 ENHRY, CDR2 SYGVKD. Trimming removed 6 bases from V and 3 bases from J, with 17 bases in between. Here the CDR3 reads CAIRVGRNEDTEAFF. The CDR3 DNA sequence: TGTGCCATCAGAGTCGGTCGCAACGAGGACACTGAAGCTTTCTTT.

This clone came up once. This chain connects TRBV7-9 to TRBJ2-7, with D maybe TRBD2 (6 bases). V lost 5 bases and J 2 bases, leaving 19 bases between the germline ends. This CDR3 spans 16 amino acids. CDR1 is SEHNR and CDR2 is FQNEAQ in the germline V gene (reference sequence). The CDR3 sequence: CASSPLQAGRTYEQYF. In nucleotides, the CDR3 is TGTGCCAGCAGCCCACTCCAGGCGGGAAGGACCTACGAGCAGTACTTC.

The J gene is TRBJ2-2, the V gene TRBV27, with D perhaps matching TRBD1 (5 bases). V shed 8 bases and J shed 2 bases, with 12 bases lying between them. Germline V lookup: CDR1 MNHEY, CDR2 SMNVEV (reference sequence). CDR3 length: 14 amino acids. The CDR3 bases are TGTGCCAGCTCCCAAAGGGGTAACACCGGGGAGCTGTTTTTT. Translation gives CASSQRGNTGELFF.

This clone appeared once. The chain couples TRBV4-1 to TRBJ2-5, with 8 bases matching TRBD1. Germline CDR1 reads MGHRA; CDR2 reads YSYEKL. V dropped 0 bases and J dropped 5; count of bases not matched to a gene: 17. The CDR3 totals 19 residues. Written as DNA, the CDR3 is TGCGCCAGCAGCCAAGAAGTTTGGAGGGTCAGGGGGCAGGGGGAGACCCAGTACTTC. The encoded protein is CASSQEVWRVRGQGETQYF.

The chain carries TRBV7-9 and TRBJ1-4; D gene unclear. The germline V gene has CDR1 SEHNR and CDR2 FQNEAQ (reference sequence). The CDR3 has 15 residues. The V gene lost 6 bases and the J gene lost 4 bases, with 15 bases spanning the gap. CDR3 sequence (DNA): TGTGCCAGCAGTAGGGTGCAGAGCCTTAATGAAAAACTGTTTTTT. Its translation: CASSRVQSLNEKLFF.

The CDR3 region is CASSRSGTTYEQYF. The CDR3, as DNA: TGTGCCAGCAGCCGTAGCGGGACCACCTACGAGCAGTACTTC. The rearrangement links TRBV7-9 to TRBJ2-7; 8 bases are a match to TRBD2. CDR3 length: 14 residues. The ends lost 5 bases at V and 2 bases at J; junction bases unmatched: 5. Germline V gene sequence: CDR1 SEHNR, CDR2 FQNEAQ (reference sequence).

The chain combines TRBV5-1 with TRBJ2-2, with 8 bases that match TRBD1. Germline CDR1 is SGHRS and CDR2 is YFSETQ. V lost 2 bases and J lost 5; bases outside the gene matches: 5. The CDR3 runs to 15 residues. The CDR3: CASSFQGAGTGELFF. As DNA, the CDR3 is TGCGCCAGCAGCTTCCAGGGGGCGGGAACCGGGGAGCTGTTTTTT.

The chain combines TRBV5-6 with TRBJ2-3, with D possibly being TRBD2 (5 bases). V shed 4 bases and J shed 7 bases, with 22 bases lying between them. This CDR3 spans 16 amino acids. Looked up from germline, CDR1 is SGHDT and CDR2 is YYEEEE. CDR3 DNA sequence: TGTGCCAGCAGCCTAGGAGCCGGTGGAGGCCCCAATACGCAGTATTTT. It is translated as CASSLGAGGGPNTQYF.

The chain has TRBV7-2 and TRBJ2-7, with TRBD2 matching 7 bases. Germline V gene data show CDR1 as SGHTA and CDR2 as FQGNSA. This CDR3 has 15 amino acids. The junction had 7 bases not matched to a gene; V was cut back by 2 bases and J by 3 bases. CDR3 amino acids: CASSLSRGSGYEQYF. The CDR3, as DNA: TGTGCCAGCAGCTTATCGCGCGGGAGCGGCTACGAGCAGTACTTC.

V is TRBV6-5 and J is TRBJ1-2; D remains unclear. The CDR3 is 15 amino acids. The ends were cut back, 3 bases at V and 7 bases at J, with 18 bases in the middle. The germline V gene encodes CDR1 MNHEY and CDR2 SVGAGI. The CDR3 is CASSYTANHRGGYTF. CDR3 nucleotides: TGTGCCAGCAGTTATACGGCCAATCATCGAGGTGGCTACACCTTC.

This CDR3 reads CASSLLPRDRGPNEQYF. Here the CDR3 DNA reads TGTGCCAGCAGTTTGCTCCCCAGGGACAGGGGTCCCAACGAGCAGTACTTC. V gene TRBV27 combines with J gene TRBJ2-7; 10 positions agree with TRBD1. Germline loops: CDR1 MNHEY, CDR2 SMNVEV (reference sequence). J gave up 5 bases and V 3 bases, and 13 bases lay outside the gene matches. This CDR3 contains 17 residues.

V and J are TRBV29-1 and TRBJ1-2, with D hard to call. The CDR3 length is 11 residues. Germline assignment: CDR1 SQVTM and CDR2 ANQGSEA. V lost 2 bases and J lost 7, with 8 bases in between. CDR3: CSVERAFGYTF. DNA of the CDR3: TGCAGCGTTGAAAGGGCCTTTGGCTACACCTTC.

V usage is TRBV6-6 and J usage is TRBJ1-2; tentatively, D is TRBD1 (6 bases). Germline loops: CDR1 MNHNY, CDR2 SVGAGI (reference sequence). The V gene lost 5 bases and the J gene lost 8 bases, with 12 bases spanning the gap. The CDR3 runs 12 residues. The CDR3 region is CASSPQGRGYTF. CDR3 nucleotide sequence: TGTGCCAGCAGTCCCCAGGGGAGAGGCTACACCTTC.

This clone occurred once. The rearrangement joins TRBV7-9 to TRBJ2-2; D gene ambiguous. V lost 6 bases and J lost 2, with 16 bases in between. Looked up from germline, CDR1 is SEHNR and CDR2 is FQNEAQ (reference sequence). CDR3 length: 16 amino acids. CDR3 protein: CASRHRSSTNTGELFF. The DNA of the CDR3 is TGTGCCAGCAGACACCGTTCCTCCACCAACACCGGGGAGCTGTTTTTT.

The genes are TRBV2 and TRBJ2-3, with TRBD2 matching over 15 bases. Looked up from germline, CDR1 is SNHLY and CDR2 is FYNNEI. Unmatched junction bases numbered 18, after V lost 6 bases and J lost 2 bases. The CDR3 spans 21 residues. Written as DNA, the CDR3 is TGTGCCAGCAGGCCGCACTGGACTAGCGGGAGGGCCGGTAGAAACACAGATACGCAGTATTTT. Translated: CASRPHWTSGRAGRNTDTQYF.

This sequence joins TRBV29-1 and TRBJ2-1; D remains ambiguous. With 1 base removed from V and 8 bases from J, the gap between germline ends came to 12 bases. CDR3 size: 13 residues. The V gene's germline CDR1 is SQVTM and CDR2 ANQGSEA. CDR3 sequence: CSVEGPALDEQFF. CDR3 coding DNA: TGCAGCGTTGAAGGTCCGGCCTTGGATGAGCAGTTCTTC.

The chain employs TRBV28 and TRBJ1-2, with 11 bases that match TRBD1. Trimming cost V 4 bases and J 4 bases; bases outside gene matches: 11. This CDR3 is built from 17 residues. From germline, CDR1 is MDHEN and CDR2 SYDVKM. The CDR3 loop reads CASSSWDRGKGGYGYTF. DNA of the CDR3: TGTGCCAGCAGTTCGTGGGACAGGGGGAAGGGTGGCTATGGCTACACCTTC.

J is TRBJ1-1 and V is TRBV2; D remains unclear. From germline, CDR1 is SNHLY and CDR2 FYNNEI. The CDR3 covers 13 residues. The ends were cut back, 4 bases at V and 5 bases at J, with 11 bases in the middle. CDR3 amino acids: CASSGEAVTEAFF. In DNA, the CDR3 is TGTGCCAGCAGTGGGGAGGCAGTTACTGAAGCTTTCTTT.

Only a few counts were recorded for this clone. The J gene is TRBJ2-7, the V gene TRBV5-4; possibly TRBD1 or TRBD2 for D (6 bases each). V lost 4 bases to trimming and J lost 2 bases, with 13 bases between them. Germline V gene data show CDR1 as SGHNT and CDR2 as YYREEE (reference sequence). The CDR3 runs 14 residues. This CDR3 reads CASSRNRGAYEQYF. The CDR3 DNA reads as TGTGCCAGCAGCCGAAATAGGGGGGCCTACGAGCAGTACTTC.

The V and J genes are TRBV28 and TRBJ1-5, with a tentative D call TRBD1 (5 bases). Looked up from germline, CDR1 is MDHEN and CDR2 is SYDVKM. Trimming left V 5 bases short and J 0 bases short, with 17 bases between. This CDR3 region has 17 residues. DNA of the CDR3: TGTGCCAGCAGTCGGGTTGGGACCGGATATAGCAATCAGCCCCAGCATTTT. It translates to CASSRVGTGYSNQPQHF.